The next 22 T cell receptor beta chains were all read from a single sample in a study of technical replicates of blood from a handful of donors. Assay used: immunoSEQ multiplex PCR; TCRdb lists only in-frame clones, some missing. The sample holds over 85,000 clones, around 94% seen once. Specimen: T cells isolated from PBMCs. The source of these receptors is a human donor in good health.

The chain carries TRBV5-6 and TRBJ2-3, with 7 bases that match TRBD1. The CDR3 loop spans 15 amino acids. Germline CDR1 is SGHDT and CDR2 is YYEEEE. Unmatched junction bases numbered 5, after V lost 2 bases and J lost 2 bases. Written as DNA, the CDR3 is TGTGCCAGCAGCTTTAGAGACAGGGTCACAGATACGCAGTATTTT. It encodes CASSFRDRVTDTQYF.

The chain uses TRBV6-5 and TRBJ2-3; 9 bases align to TRBD2. Germline trimming cut 4 bases from V and 7 bases from J; bases unmatched to any gene: 9. Germline CDR1 is MNHEY and CDR2 is SVGAGI. This CDR3 region has 15 residues. The DNA for the CDR3 is TGTGCCAGCAGTTCTCGGCGGGGGGGCGTATATACGCAGTATTTT. The encoded protein is CASSSRRGGVYTQYF.

This clone appeared a single time. This chain links TRBV18 with TRBJ2-7; tentatively, D is TRBD2 (6 bases). The CDR3 length is 13 residues. Germline CDR1 KGHSH, CDR2 LQKENI. V was clipped by 2 bases and J by 5 bases, with 10 bases between them. The chain's CDR3 is CASSPRTINEQYF. DNA of the CDR3: TGTGCCAGCTCACCAAGGACTATTAACGAGCAGTACTTC.

The CDR3 bases are TGTGCCAGCAGCCCCCCACGGACTAGCGGCCAAGAGACCCAGTACTTC. Protein: CASSPPRTSGQETQYF. The V and J genes are TRBV7-2 and TRBJ2-5; 10 nucleotides match TRBD2. Trimming took 5 bases from V and 1 from J; bases not matched to a gene: 7. This CDR3 contains 16 residues. CDR1 and CDR2 (germline): SGHTA, FQGNSA.

CDR3 sequence: CASRNTPNEQFF. DNA of the CDR3: TGTGCCAGCAGAAATACTCCTAATGAGCAGTTCTTC. The chain combines TRBV9 with TRBJ2-1, with unresolved D. CDR3 length equals 12 residues. With 5 bases removed from V and 7 bases from J, the gap between germline ends came to 10 bases. Germline CDR1 is SGDLS and CDR2 is YYNGEE.

The gene calls are TRBV7-8 and TRBJ1-3; 8 bases are a match to TRBD1. Germline V lookup: CDR1 SGHVS, CDR2 FQNEAQ. V shed 3 bases and J 3 bases; nucleotides not matched to a gene: 1. This CDR3 contains 14 residues. The CDR3 reads CASSFDRGGNTIYF. In nucleotides, the CDR3 is TGTGCCAGCAGCTTCGACAGGGGTGGAAACACCATATATTTT.

The table lists this clone with a count of one. The chain recombines TRBV5-4 with TRBJ2-1, with D possibly TRBD2 on 6 matching bases. CDR1 SGHNT and CDR2 YYREEE come from the germline V gene (reference sequence). Trimming cost V 4 bases and J 6 bases, with 20 bases left between them. The CDR3 is 16 amino acids. CDR3 DNA sequence: TGTGCCAGCAGCCCCCTACTAGCCTCTCGGGGCAATGAGCAGTTCTTC. It translates to CASSPLLASRGNEQFF.

In its sample, this clone was seen a few times. V is TRBV7-9 and J is TRBJ1-2; no firm D call. Per the germline V gene, CDR1 is SEHNR and CDR2 is FQNEAQ (reference sequence). The CDR3 runs to 14 residues. V shed 1 base and J shed 6 bases, with 12 bases lying between them. CDR3 nucleotides: TGTGCCAGCAGCTTAGAACTCCATACCCATGGCTACACCTTC. It encodes CASSLELHTHGYTF.

The J gene is TRBJ2-1, the V gene TRBV11-3; 12 nucleotides align to TRBD1. The length of the CDR3 is 16 residues. The ends lost 2 bases at V and 9 bases at J; junction bases unmatched: 8. CDR1 and CDR2 (germline): SGHNT, YENEEA. CDR3 in amino acids: CASSLFLGQGASEQFF. In nucleotides, the CDR3 is TGTGCCAGCAGCTTATTTCTGGGACAGGGGGCCAGTGAGCAGTTCTTC. Supplemented by reference TRBV11-3 and TRBJ2-1, the full variable domain reads EAGVVQSPRYKIIEKKQPVAFWCNPISGHNTLYWYLQNLGQGPELLIRYENEEAVDDSQLPKDRFSAERLKGVDSTLKIQPAELGDSAVYLCASSLFLGQGASEQFFGPGTRLTVL.

The V gene is TRBV19, the J gene TRBJ2-7; 9 bases fit TRBD1. CDR3 size: 16 residues. Germline V gene data show CDR1 as LNHDA and CDR2 as SQIVND (reference sequence). Trimming removed 4 bases from V and 3 bases from J; junction bases left unmatched: 10. CDR3 protein: CASSNHRGPGLYEQYF. The CDR3 bases are TGTGCCAGTAGTAATCACAGGGGGCCGGGCCTCTACGAGCAGTACTTC.

V and J are TRBV4-1 and TRBJ2-7; 7 bases match TRBD1. The CDR3 runs to 15 residues. The germline gives CDR1 MGHRA, CDR2 YSYEKL. With V trimmed by 2 bases and J by 2 bases, 6 bases remained unmatched. The CDR3 spells CASSQRTGSTYEQYF. CDR3 in DNA: TGCGCCAGCAGCCAAAGGACAGGCTCGACCTACGAGCAGTACTTC.

This chain joins TRBV13 and TRBJ2-1; TRBD1 matches at 9 bases. The CDR3 spans 16 residues. V gave up 5 bases and J gave up 6 bases; unmatched junction bases: 11. CDR1 is PRHDT, CDR2 FYEKMQ, per germline (reference sequence). CDR3 region: CASSRIPGQGSNEQFF. The DNA for the CDR3 is TGTGCCAGCAGCAGAATCCCGGGACAGGGAAGCAATGAGCAGTTCTTC.

The rearrangement uses TRBV5-5 and TRBJ1-2; possibly TRBD1 for D (6 bases). CDR3 size: 16 residues. Trimming took off 0 bases at V and 5 bases at J, with 17 bases between the two ends. Germline loops: CDR1 SGHKS, CDR2 YYEKEE (reference sequence). The CDR3 DNA is TGTGCCAGCAGCTTGGGACAGGTCCCTTCTCGATATGGCTACACCTTC. This codes for CASSLGQVPSRYGYTF. Variable domain in full (rest from reference TRBV5-5 and TRBJ1-2): DAGVTQSPTHLIKTRGQQVTLRCSPISGHKSVSWYQQVLGQGPQFIFQYYEKEERGRGNFPDRFSARQFPNYSSELNVNALLLGDSALYLCASSLGQVPSRYGYTFGSGTRLTVV.

CDR3 sequence: CASSFSWPQHF. In DNA, the CDR3 is TGTGCCAGCAGTTTTTCTTGGCCCCAGCATTTT. The J gene is TRBJ1-5, the V gene TRBV28; D unclear. This CDR3 is 11 amino acids long. The V end was cut by 3 bases, the J end by 9 bases, with 6 bases between. The germline gives CDR1 MDHEN, CDR2 SYDVKM.

The chain combines TRBV11-3 with TRBJ2-1, with D possibly TRBD1 on 5 matching bases. The ends were cut back, 5 bases at V and 1 base at J, with 12 bases in the middle. CDR3 length: 15 residues. Germline assignment: CDR1 SGHNT and CDR2 YENEEA. CDR3 in DNA: TGTGCCAGCAGCCCCAGGGTGGGGTCCTACAATGAGCAGTTCTTC. Amino acid sequence: CASSPRVGSYNEQFF.

The genes are TRBV29-1 and TRBJ2-2, with 9 nucleotides matching TRBD2. The V and J ends lost 1 base and 4 bases, in that order; junction bases with no gene match: 4. CDR1 SQVTM and CDR2 ANQGSEA come from the germline V gene. This CDR3 is built from 15 residues. CDR3 protein: CSVEGLAGTTGELFF. CDR3 in DNA: TGCAGCGTTGAAGGGCTAGCGGGAACCACCGGGGAGCTGTTTTTT.

A single count supports this clone. The chain employs TRBV5-6 and TRBJ2-2; 7 bases match TRBD1. The CDR3 runs 16 residues. CDR1 and CDR2 from the germline V gene are SGHDT and YYEEEE. The V segment lost 0 bases and the J segment 6 bases; nucleotides outside the gene matches: 8. The DNA of the CDR3 is TGTGCCAGCAGCTTGGAGGGGGCCCCATTCGCCGGGGAGCTGTTTTTT. Its protein product is CASSLEGAPFAGELFF.

This sequence joins TRBV7-3 and TRBJ1-2; the match to TRBD1 covers 10 bases. Germline-derived CDR1 and CDR2 are SGHTA and FQGTGA. The CDR3 has 12 residues. V trimming: 8 bases; J trimming: 5 bases; junction bases outside the gene matches: 2. In DNA form, the CDR3 reads TGTGCCAGCGGGGGACAGGGGTATGGCTACACCTTC. Translating gives CASGGQGYGYTF.

The gene calls are TRBV6-6 and TRBJ2-1; D possibly corresponds to TRBD1 (6 bases). V dropped 2 bases and J dropped 3 bases, with 11 bases sitting between them. Looked up from germline, CDR1 is MNHNY and CDR2 is SVGAGI (reference sequence). The CDR3 is 15 amino acids. The CDR3 protein is CASSYRGQIYNEQFF. The CDR3 DNA is TGTGCCAGCAGTTACCGAGGACAGATCTACAATGAGCAGTTCTTC.

This clone was seen a single time. V and J are TRBV7-8 and TRBJ2-2; tentatively, D is TRBD1 (6 bases). V was pared by 2 bases and J by 4 bases, with 14 bases between. CDR1 SGHVS and CDR2 FQNEAQ come from the germline V gene. CDR3 length: 16 amino acids. The CDR3 protein is CASSLNTGPFTGELFF. The CDR3 region has the DNA TGTGCCAGCAGCTTAAATACAGGGCCTTTCACCGGGGAGCTGTTTTTT.

This chain joins TRBV13 and TRBJ1-1; 8 nucleotides agree with TRBD1. The CDR3 loop spans 15 amino acids. Germline CDR1 PRHDT, CDR2 FYEKMQ (reference sequence). The junction had 6 bases not matched to a gene; V was cut back by 5 bases and J by 1 base. DNA for the CDR3: TGTGCCAGCAGCGACACCGGGACAGGGAACACTGAAGCTTTCTTT. The encoded protein is CASSDTGTGNTEAFF.

The V call is TRBV29-1, the J call TRBJ1-1; TRBD1 agrees at 7 bases. This CDR3 is built from 15 residues. Germline assignment: CDR1 SQVTM and CDR2 ANQGSEA. V lost 4 bases and J lost 6; bases outside the gene matches: 14. CDR3 sequence (DNA): TGCAGCGTTGGCCCCGGGTCAGCACAGGGGCCTGAAGCTTTCTTT. Its protein is CSVGPGSAQGPEAFF.